This passage covers 16 T cell receptor beta chains from one sample sequenced in a study of CD8 T cells in ankylosing spondylitis. TCRdb re-called the 5' RACE reads through MiXCR, storing one row per CDR3 protein. The data contain 150,000 to 200,000 distinct CDR3 sequences, 11% of them seen just once; the ten biggest clones take up just under 30%. The material sequenced was blood, either unsorted or a sorted T cell fraction (not recorded which). These receptors came from a male donor with ankylosing spondylitis or in good health (not recorded which).

CDR3 in DNA: TGCGCCAGCAGCTTCGAAGCGGGGGGGAACACCGGGGAGCTGTTTTTT. It encodes CASSFEAGGNTGELFF. The V call is TRBV5-1, the J call TRBJ2-2; 9 bases are shared with TRBD2. The junction had 3 bases not matched to a gene; V was cut back by 2 bases and J by 1 base. The CDR3 totals 16 residues. Germline V gene sequence: CDR1 SGHRS, CDR2 YFSETQ.

This clonotype has at least ten counts. The rearrangement joins TRBV20-1 to TRBJ2-7, with 8 bases identical to TRBD2. The CDR3 is 13 amino acids. Trimming cost V 6 bases and J 3 bases; bases outside gene matches: 7. CDR1 and CDR2 from the germline V gene are DFQATT and SNEGSKA (reference sequence). The CDR3 protein is CSAKPAGGYEQYF. Written as DNA, the CDR3 is TGCAGTGCAAAACCCGCGGGAGGCTACGAGCAGTACTTC.

This clonotype was seen a few times. CDR3 loop: CATSGGRGGTEAFF. CDR3 DNA sequence: TGTGCCACTTCAGGGGGAAGGGGAGGCACTGAAGCTTTCTTT. V usage is TRBV18 and J usage is TRBJ1-1; 7 bases line up with TRBD1. The CDR3 sequence is 14 residues long. J was trimmed by 4 bases and V by 10 bases; bases with no gene match: 12. Per germline, CDR1 KGHSH and CDR2 LQKENI.

This clonotype has more than one count but fewer than ten. The chain carries TRBV4-1 and TRBJ2-2; 7 bases agree with TRBD2. This CDR3 region has 15 residues. Germline V CDR1 and CDR2: MGHRA, YSYEKL. V gave up 1 base and J gave up 5 bases; unmatched junction bases: 4. The CDR3 region has the DNA TGCGCCAGCAGCCAAGTAGGCGGGAGTACCGGGGAGCTGTTTTTT. As protein: CASSQVGGSTGELFF.

For this clonotype: One junction end disagrees with the germline gene, perhaps due to a read error. The chain uses TRBV5-1 and TRBJ2-3; 9 positions agree with TRBD2. This CDR3 has 17 residues. Per the germline V gene, CDR1 is SGHRS and CDR2 is YFSETQ. The CDR3 DNA follows: TGCGCCAGCACCTTGCGGGCCAGCGGGGGGTCAGGAGATACGCAGTATTTT. Translated, it gives CASTLRASGGSGDTQYF.

This clonotype has ten or more counts. The V gene is TRBV7-9, the J gene TRBJ1-2; no clear D gene. Germline V gives CDR1 SEHNR, CDR2 FQNEAQ (reference sequence). Trimming took off 7 bases at V and 3 bases at J, with 15 bases between the two ends. The CDR3 covers 14 residues. In nucleotides, the CDR3 is TGTGCCAGCATCCCCATTGAACCGGACTATGGCTACACCTTC. This gives the protein CASIPIEPDYGYTF.

In its sample, this clonotype was seen many times. This rearrangement joins TRBV10-2 to TRBJ2-5, with a possible D match to TRBD2 (7 bases). Trimming shortened V by 6 bases and J by 4 bases, and 12 bases separated the two germline ends. The CDR3 contains 13 residues. CDR1 is WSHSY, CDR2 SAAADI, per germline. CDR3 protein: CASRQGGGETQYF. DNA of the CDR3: TGCGCCAGCAGGCAGGGAGGGGGAGAGACCCAGTACTTC.

This clonotype was counted many times. This chain links TRBV2 with TRBJ2-7; the D gene is possibly TRBD2 (6 bases). This CDR3 comprises 13 residues. The germline V gene has CDR1 SNHLY and CDR2 FYNNEI. V was shortened by 5 bases and J by 2 bases, with 10 bases between the two germline ends. The CDR3 nucleotides read TGTGCCAGCAGTAGCGGGCCGCCCTACGAGCAGTACTTC. Translating it yields CASSSGPPYEQYF.

At least ten counts were recorded for this clonotype. The chain links TRBV9 to TRBJ2-3, with D tentatively TRBD2 (5 bases). Deletions cut 3 bases from V and 5 bases from J, with 10 bases between. Per the germline V gene, CDR1 is SGDLS and CDR2 is YYNGEE. The CDR3 has 13 amino acids. The CDR3 nucleotides are TGTGCCAGCAGCGGGTGGGCGGGAGATACGCAGTATTTT. Translation gives CASSGWAGDTQYF.

This clonotype was observed at least ten times. The chain carries TRBV9 and TRBJ1-1; 7 positions match TRBD1. CDR3 size: 15 residues. Per germline, CDR1 SGDLS and CDR2 YYNGEE. The V segment lost 4 bases and the J segment 0 bases; nucleotides outside the gene matches: 6. The CDR3 DNA reads as TGTGCCAGCAGCCCCCGGGACAGTATGAACACTGAAGCTTTCTTT. This encodes CASSPRDSMNTEAFF.

The chain joins TRBV6-1 to TRBJ1-5; the D gene is possibly TRBD1 (5 bases). In germline, CDR1 is MNHNS, CDR2 SASEGT. Deletions cut 0 bases from V and 1 base from J, with 7 bases between. The CDR3 loop spans 15 amino acids. The CDR3 bases are TGTGCCAGCAGTGAAGCGGGGACCAGCAATCAGCCCCAGCATTTT. Protein sequence: CASSEAGTSNQPQHF.

This clonotype has a count of ten or more. The genes are TRBV5-1 and TRBJ2-7; 7 bases match TRBD1. The CDR3 covers 15 residues. Trimming at V came to 1 base and at J to 2 bases, leaving 6 bases not matched to a gene. CDR1 is SGHRS, CDR2 YFSETQ, per germline. As DNA, the CDR3 is TGCGCCAGCAGCTTGTTTGGCCAGGGGGCCTACGAGCAGTACTTC. Protein product: CASSLFGQGAYEQYF.

This clonotype came up a few times. The rearrangement joins TRBV20-1 to TRBJ2-3; the D gene could be TRBD1 or TRBD2 (6 bases each). The germline CDR1 and CDR2 sequences are DFQATT and SNEGSKA (reference sequence). The CDR3 is 14 residues long. Trimming cost V 1 base and J 5 bases, with 13 bases left between them. Here the CDR3 DNA reads TGCAGTGCTAGAGCAGGAGGGGGGCAAGATACGCAGTATTTT. Protein: CSARAGGGQDTQYF.

This clonotype was seen many times. The V call is TRBV7-8, the J call TRBJ2-1; TRBD2 agrees at 14 bases. Germline assignment: CDR1 SGHVS and CDR2 FQNEAQ. V lost 4 bases to trimming and J lost 4 bases; unmatched junction nucleotides: 6. There are 17 residues in the CDR3. CDR3 DNA sequence: TGTGCCAGCAGCTATGGACTAGCGGGAGGAATTTACAATGAGCAGTTCTTC. Translating gives CASSYGLAGGIYNEQFF.

A few counts support this clonotype. This chain uses TRBV18 with TRBJ2-6; tentatively, D is TRBD2 (5 bases). Germline CDR1 and CDR2: KGHSH and LQKENI. V shed 1 base and J shed 4 bases, with 14 bases lying between them. This CDR3 is built from 17 residues. CDR3 DNA sequence: TGTGCCAGCTCACCACTTATGGGAGAAGCCGGGGCCAACGTCCTGACTTTC. Encoded protein: CASSPLMGEAGANVLTF.

This clonotype has a handful of counts. The J gene is TRBJ2-2, the V gene TRBV5-5; a weak D match, TRBD1 (5 bases). Germline lookup yields CDR1 SGHKS and CDR2 YYEKEE (reference sequence). With 4 bases removed from V and 4 bases from J, the gap between germline ends came to 17 bases. The CDR3 runs 16 residues. This CDR3 is CASSRQWGMGTGELFF. The CDR3 nucleotides are TGTGCCAGCAGCCGTCAGTGGGGCATGGGCACCGGGGAGCTGTTTTTT. The variable domain in full, with the rest retrieved from reference TRBV5-5 and TRBJ2-2, is DAGVTQSPTHLIKTRGQQVTLRCSPISGHKSVSWYQQVLGQGPQFIFQYYEKEERGRGNFPDRFSARQFPNYSSELNVNALLLGDSALYLCASSRQWGMGTGELFFGEGSRLTVL.